A single sample is the source of the 31 T cell receptor beta chains below, sequenced in a study of T-cell memory formation after mild COVID-19. TCRdb re-called the 5' RACE reads through MiXCR, storing one row per CDR3 protein. Of about 410,000 distinct CDR3 sequences listed, roughly 18% are singletons. Input material: PBMCs or a T cell subset sorted from them (not recorded which). Receptors were obtained from a man younger than 35 who had mild COVID-19 (a few samples of this study predate the infection). Cell type and time point are not known.

This clonotype came up a few times. The chain links TRBV10-3 to TRBJ2-3, with a possible D match to TRBD1 (5 bases). Trimming took 3 bases from V and 3 from J, leaving 10 bases between them. The CDR3 runs 14 residues. Germline CDR1 reads ENHRY; CDR2 reads SYGVKD. In DNA form, the CDR3 reads TGTGCCATCAGTGATCAGGGTCAAACAGATACGCAGTATTTT. It specifies CAISDQGQTDTQYF.

This chain connects TRBV20-1 to TRBJ1-2; D unresolved. The CDR3 has 13 amino acids. Germline-derived CDR1 and CDR2 are DFQATT and SNEGSKA (reference sequence). V was clipped by 3 bases and J by 2 bases, with 10 bases between them. CDR3: CSASSPSNYGYTF. For the CDR3, the DNA is TGCAGTGCTAGTTCCCCGTCAAACTATGGCTACACCTTC.

This clonotype was detected only a few times. The gene calls are TRBV12-3 or TRBV12-4 and TRBJ1-1, with TRBD1 matching over 7 bases. V shed 6 bases, J shed 1 base, and the junction held 5 bases outside the gene matches. This CDR3 has 14 residues. The chain's CDR3 is CASSQGGSNTEAFF. The CDR3 DNA sequence: TGTGCCAGCAGCCAGGGGGGCTCGAACACTGAAGCTTTCTTT.

This clonotype came up many times. The chain links TRBV2 to TRBJ2-5; D possibly matches TRBD1 or TRBD2 (5 bases each). The CDR3 is made up of 14 amino acids. Germline V gene sequence: CDR1 SNHLY, CDR2 FYNNEI. Trimming took off 3 bases at V and 0 bases at J, with 8 bases between the two ends. This CDR3 reads CASSEGPNQETQYF. The CDR3 DNA reads TGTGCCAGCAGTGAGGGACCTAACCAAGAGACCCAGTACTTC.

This clonotype was seen only a few times. The chain uses TRBV7-3 and TRBJ2-3, with a weak D call TRBD2 (5 bases). V shed 1 base and J shed 4 bases, with 15 bases lying between them. Per germline, CDR1 SGHTA and CDR2 FQGTGA. The CDR3 spans 16 residues. CDR3 sequence (DNA): TGTGCCAGCAGCTTAAAGGGCGGAGGCCGCCCAGATACGCAGTATTTT. Translation: CASSLKGGGRPDTQYF. Filled out from reference TRBV7-3 and TRBJ2-3, the complete variable domain reads GAGVSQTPSNKVTEKGKYVELRCDPISGHTALYWYRQSLGQGPEFLIYFQGTGAADDSGLPNDRFFAVRPEGSVSTLKIQRTERGDSAVYLCASSLKGGGRPDTQYFGPGTRLTVL.

This clonotype was observed many times. The chain is built from TRBV4-3 and TRBJ2-1; D is unresolved. Germline CDR1 reads LGHNA; CDR2 reads YSLEER. The CDR3 has 15 amino acids. Trimming pared 4 bases from V and 0 bases from J, leaving 10 bases between. This chain's CDR3 is CASSRDPGSYNEQFF. Here the CDR3 DNA reads TGCGCCAGCAGCCGGGATCCGGGCTCCTACAATGAGCAGTTCTTC.

This clonotype appeared a few times. The chain recombines TRBV5-1 with TRBJ1-2; 7 bases are a match to TRBD1. Germline CDR1 reads SGHRS; CDR2 reads YFSETQ. The V segment lost 5 bases and the J segment 6 bases; nucleotides outside the gene matches: 10. This CDR3 spans 14 amino acids. Here the CDR3 DNA reads TGCGCCAGCAGACGCTCCGGGACAGTGAATGGCTACACCTTC. Translating it yields CASRRSGTVNGYTF.

The chain carries TRBV19 and TRBJ1-2; D might be TRBD1 (5 bases). Trimming cost V 6 bases and J 12 bases, with 20 bases left between them. CDR3 length equals 13 residues. Germline CDR1 is LNHDA and CDR2 is SQIVND (reference sequence). This chain's CDR3 is CASSLGQGARDTF. Here the CDR3 DNA reads TGTGCCAGTAGCCTGGGCCAAGGGGCCAGAGACACCTTC. Looking up the rest from reference TRBV19 and TRBJ1-2 gives the full variable domain: DGGITQSPKYLFRKEGQNVTLSCEQNLNHDAMYWYRQDPGQGLRLIYYSQIVNDFQKGDIAEGYSVSREKKESFPLTVTSAQKNPTAFYLCASSLGQGARDTFGSGTRLTVV.

The table lists this clonotype with a few counts. This chain connects TRBV5-5 to TRBJ2-5, with D hard to call. Germline assignment: CDR1 SGHKS and CDR2 YYEKEE (reference sequence). This CDR3 is 13 amino acids long. Trimming left V 6 bases short and J 2 bases short, with 11 bases between. CDR3 residues: CASKDVIQETQYF. The DNA for the CDR3 is TGTGCCAGCAAGGACGTCATACAAGAGACCCAGTACTTC. Looking up the rest from reference TRBV5-5 and TRBJ2-5 gives the full variable domain: DAGVTQSPTHLIKTRGQQVTLRCSPISGHKSVSWYQQVLGQGPQFIFQYYEKEERGRGNFPDRFSARQFPNYSSELNVNALLLGDSALYLCASKDVIQETQYFGPGTRLLVL.

This clonotype was seen at least ten times. J is TRBJ2-4 and V is TRBV7-2; 9 bases are shared with TRBD2. CDR1 and CDR2 (germline): SGHTA, FQGNSA. The CDR3 is made up of 17 amino acids. V shed 5 bases and J 7 bases; nucleotides not matched to a gene: 15. The CDR3: CASSHRPSGAGWNIQYF. The CDR3 DNA sequence: TGTGCCAGCAGCCACCGGCCTAGCGGGGCGGGGTGGAACATTCAGTACTTC.

The J gene is TRBJ1-1, the V gene TRBV7-3; TRBD1 aligns across 10 bases. Germline V gene lookup returns CDR1 SGHTA and CDR2 FQGTGA. V shed 5 bases and J 5 bases; nucleotides not matched to a gene: 5. CDR3 length: 14 amino acids. The CDR3 DNA sequence: TGTGCCAGCAGCGCCCGACAGGGGGCAACTGAAGCTTTCTTT. Residues: CASSARQGATEAFF.

The chain uses TRBV4-1 and TRBJ1-1; the match to TRBD1 covers 7 bases. Germline values: CDR1 MGHRA, CDR2 YSYEKL. This CDR3 is built from 14 residues. J lost 0 bases, V lost 5 bases, and 3 bases had no gene match. This CDR3 reads CASSDRALNTEAFF. The DNA of the CDR3 is TGCGCCAGCAGCGACAGGGCTCTGAACACTGAAGCTTTCTTT.

This clonotype was recorded many times. The V call is TRBV5-1, the J call TRBJ2-7; TRBD2 matches at 8 bases. V trimming: 2 bases; J trimming: 1 base; junction bases outside the gene matches: 5. The CDR3 contains 15 residues. From germline, CDR1 is SGHRS and CDR2 YFSETQ. This CDR3 reads CASSFGGGHSYEQYF. CDR3 bases: TGCGCCAGCAGCTTCGGCGGGGGGCATTCCTACGAGCAGTACTTC.

Only a few counts were recorded for this clonotype. The CDR3 loop is CASSALHRGLSTEAFF. CDR3 coding DNA: TGTGCCAGCAGCGCGCTCCACAGGGGACTAAGCACTGAAGCTTTCTTT. The rearrangement uses TRBV9 and TRBJ1-1; 7 bases are a match to TRBD1. The CDR3 is 16 residues long. V lost 3 bases to trimming and J lost 4 bases; unmatched junction nucleotides: 12. Germline CDR1 reads SGDLS; CDR2 reads YYNGEE.

This clonotype was recorded a few times. V is TRBV9 and J is TRBJ2-3, with D unclear. Germline CDR1 and CDR2: SGDLS and YYNGEE. This CDR3 comprises 13 residues. V lost 0 bases and J 0 bases, leaving 2 bases between the germline ends. The CDR3 sequence: CASSVVSTDTQYF. DNA of the CDR3: TGTGCCAGCAGCGTAGTTAGCACAGATACGCAGTATTTT.

This clonotype was picked up a small number of times. The V gene is TRBV30, the J gene TRBJ2-7, with D tentatively TRBD2 (5 bases). V lost 0 bases and J lost 4, with 7 bases in between. The germline gives CDR1 GTSNPN, CDR2 SVGIG (reference sequence). The CDR3 contains 12 residues. CDR3 sequence (DNA): TGTGCCTGGAGTGTACGCGGGTACGAGCAGTACTTC. Protein product: CAWSVRGYEQYF.

This clonotype was detected a few times. The gene calls are TRBV5-1 and TRBJ1-5, with D possibly matching TRBD1 (5 bases). With 4 bases removed from V and 0 bases from J, the gap between germline ends came to 11 bases. The CDR3 length is 15 residues. Germline loops: CDR1 SGHRS, CDR2 YFSETQ. DNA for the CDR3: TGCGCCAGCAGCGAGGGGCAAGTTAGCAATCAGCCCCAGCATTTT. Its translation: CASSEGQVSNQPQHF.

The V call is TRBV5-5, the J call TRBJ2-7; 8 nucleotides match TRBD1. Germline V lookup: CDR1 SGHKS, CDR2 YYEKEE (reference sequence). V dropped 4 bases and J dropped 7; count of bases not matched to a gene: 7. This CDR3 is 13 amino acids long. The CDR3 bases are TGTGCCAGCAGCGGCAGGGGGCCGGGAGAGCAGTACGTC. Its translation is CASSGRGPGEQYV.

This clonotype was observed a handful of times. The V and J genes are TRBV7-9 and TRBJ2-2; D remains ambiguous. The CDR3 loop spans 14 amino acids. V lost 0 bases and J 5 bases, leaving 7 bases between the germline ends. Germline V gene sequence: CDR1 SEHNR, CDR2 FQNEAQ (reference sequence). The CDR3 spells CASSLAVLTGELFF. Here the CDR3 DNA reads TGTGCCAGCAGCTTAGCAGTTCTAACCGGGGAGCTGTTTTTT.

This clonotype was seen a handful of times. This rearrangement joins TRBV27 to TRBJ2-2; D may be TRBD2 (5 bases). V lost 7 bases and J lost 4, with 10 bases in between. Germline V lookup: CDR1 MNHEY, CDR2 SMNVEV (reference sequence). This CDR3 spans 13 amino acids. The CDR3 coding sequence is TGTGCCAGCACCCTGAGGGCCACCGGGGAGCTGTTTTTT. It is translated as CASTLRATGELFF.

The chain links TRBV3-1 to TRBJ1-1; 7 bases are shared with TRBD1. The length of the CDR3 is 14 residues. Germline V gene data show CDR1 as LGHDT and CDR2 as YNNKEL (reference sequence). V was pared by 0 bases and J by 8 bases, with 6 bases of the junction left unmatched. The CDR3 spells CASSQDPGQAEAFF. The CDR3 nucleotides read TGTGCCAGCAGCCAAGATCCCGGACAGGCGGAAGCTTTCTTT.

A few counts support this clonotype. CDR3 nucleotide sequence: TGCGCCAGCAGGTCAAGAAGCACAGATACGCAGTATTTT. It specifies CASRSRSTDTQYF. The chain links TRBV4-3 to TRBJ2-3, with no clear D. Germline CDR1 LGHNA, CDR2 YSLEER. V was trimmed by 6 bases and J by 0 bases, leaving 7 bases between them. The CDR3 covers 13 residues.

Regarding this clonotype: A read error may produce the germline difference seen at one junction end. The chain has TRBV7-2 and TRBJ2-5, with 8 bases matching TRBD2. Germline V gives CDR1 SGHTA, CDR2 FQGNSA. The CDR3 contains 13 residues. As DNA, the CDR3 is TGTGCCACCAGCGGGGGCCTACAAGAGACCCAGTACTTC. Encoded protein: CATSGGLQETQYF.

V gene TRBV3-1 combines with J gene TRBJ2-5; D gene unclear. Germline V CDR1 and CDR2: LGHDT, YNNKEL (reference sequence). The CDR3 is 13 residues long. Trimming cost V 3 bases and J 2 bases, with 7 bases left between them. CDR3 residues: CASSHLGQETQYF. The CDR3 DNA sequence: TGTGCCAGCAGCCACCTCGGACAAGAGACCCAGTACTTC.

This chain joins TRBV29-1 and TRBJ1-2; maybe TRBD1 (5 bases). Germline V gene data show CDR1 as SQVTM and CDR2 as ANQGSEA. Trimming took off 4 bases at V and 8 bases at J, with 17 bases between the two ends. There are 13 residues in the CDR3. The CDR3 nucleotides read TGCAGCGTTGCCGCCATGCAGGGAGGCGGCTACACCTTC. Translation gives CSVAAMQGGGYTF.

The chain recombines TRBV6-1 with TRBJ2-7; D uncertain. The ends were cut back, 3 bases at V and 3 bases at J, with 3 bases in the middle. The CDR3 extends over 11 amino acids. Germline-derived CDR1 and CDR2 are MNHNS and SASEGT. The DNA of the CDR3 is TGTGCCAGCAGTGACTACTACGAGCAGTACGTC. Translated, it gives CASSDYYEQYV.

The CDR3 nucleotides read TGTGCCAGCACCCACACAGGGAAAGAGACCCAGTACTTC. As protein: CASTHTGKETQYF. The chain carries TRBV6-2 or TRBV6-3 and TRBJ2-5; the D gene is possibly TRBD1 (6 bases). CDR3 length equals 13 residues. With 7 bases removed from V and 3 bases from J, the gap between germline ends came to 12 bases. Germline loops: CDR1 MNHEY, CDR2 SVGEGT.

The J gene is TRBJ1-4, the V gene TRBV10-3, with D possibly being TRBD1 (5 bases). The germline V gene encodes CDR1 ENHRY and CDR2 SYGVKD. This CDR3 region has 15 residues. Between the trimmed V and J ends, which lost 3 bases and 4 bases, there was a span of 12 bases. CDR3 protein: CAISETGHRNEKLFF. Written as DNA, the CDR3 is TGTGCCATCAGTGAAACTGGACACCGTAATGAAAAACTGTTTTTT.

The gene calls are TRBV6-5 and TRBJ1-2; the D is unclear. Germline values: CDR1 MNHEY, CDR2 SVGAGI. Trimming stripped 5 bases from V and 6 bases from J, with 13 bases between. The CDR3 extends over 13 amino acids. CDR3 in amino acids: CASSPDPGHGYTF. The CDR3 DNA follows: TGTGCCAGCAGTCCTGACCCGGGCCATGGCTACACCTTC.

About this clonotype itself: The CDR3 carries no conserved terminal phenylalanine or tryptophan, so it likely arises from a read error. The rearrangement links TRBV7-9 to TRBJ1-2; D remains unclear. The CDR3 consists of 14 residues. V was pared by 3 bases and J by 0 bases, with 8 bases between. The germline gives CDR1 SEHNR, CDR2 FQNEAQ (reference sequence). CDR3 sequence: CASSFQAANYGYTI. CDR3 DNA sequence: TGTGCCAGCAGCTTCCAGGCAGCTAACTATGGCTACACCATC.

This clonotype occurred many times. The CDR3 sequence is CASSRIGQGLELFF. CDR3 DNA sequence: TGTGCCAGCAGCCGAATAGGACAGGGTTTGGAGCTGTTTTTT. This chain joins TRBV12-3 or TRBV12-4 and TRBJ2-2; 8 bases fit TRBD1. The J segment lost 10 bases and the V segment lost 6 bases, leaving 10 bases of the junction unmatched. The length of the CDR3 is 14 residues.